This T cell receptor (beta chain) was obtained from a study of blood T cells in healthy people across ages. This clonotype has more than one count but fewer than ten. Its antigen is currently unknown. General study points: Donor CMV status, an unknown factor, possibly confounded changes in expanded clonotypes.

A J-beta primer mix and a sample-barcoded 5' primer were used in a second PCR of roughly 6 to 11 cycles. TCRdb ran MiXCR on the 5' RACE reads and lists one entry per CDR3 protein. The sample has nearly 800,000 distinct CDR3 sequences, more than 20% seen once. V lost 6 bases, J lost 1 base, and 12 bases lay in between. In germline, CDR1 is SQVTM, CDR2 ANQGSEA. The CDR3 runs 13 residues. These records were also assigned to another study, of T cells of mothers and their children. From that paper: A primer called M1S, used in the second PCR, added sample barcodes and 2-4 random nucleotides. Unrelated pairs and related pairs have their TCR recombination output shaped similarly by thymic selection.

The receptor comes from a boy between 10 and 17 years old in good health. This chain uses TRBV29-1 with TRBJ1-1, with D perhaps matching TRBD1 (5 bases). The specimen sequenced was blood. CDR3 bases: TGCAGCGTCGTACAGGTCCCGAACACTGAAGCTTTCTTT. Its protein product is CSVVQVPNTEAFF.